The 10 T cell receptor beta chains below come from one sample, sequenced in a study of OX40 agonist ivuxolimab in advanced cancers. Clones were sequenced by immunoSEQ multiplex PCR, and TCRdb holds only the in-frame ones, with some missing. The table lists around 98,000 clones, about 83% of them singletons, with roughly 0.52% in the top ten. Sequenced material: CD4+ or CD8+ T cells sorted from blood, taken in a trial of the OX40 agonist ivuxolimab. The receptor set was obtained from an adult with an advanced solid tumor such as melanoma, head and neck, liver or kidney cancer.

As regards this clone: This sample includes further DNA sequences coding for the same CDR3. This chain connects TRBV2 to TRBJ2-5, with D tentatively TRBD2 (7 bases). Germline lookup yields CDR1 SNHLY and CDR2 FYNNEI. The CDR3 runs 13 residues. Trimming took 3 bases from V and 5 from J, leaving 10 bases between them. Here the CDR3 reads CASSDRGGETQYF. CDR3 nucleotides: TGTGCCAGCAGTGACAGGGGAGGGGAGACCCAGTACTTC.

The V and J genes are TRBV7-2 and TRBJ2-3; D is ambiguous. Germline V gene sequence: CDR1 SGHTA, CDR2 FQGNSA. The V end lost 0 bases, the J end lost 6 bases, and 16 bases lay between the germline ends. This CDR3 contains 16 residues. Here the CDR3 reads CASSLAQDLRLDTQYF. Written as DNA, the CDR3 is TGTGCCAGCAGCTTAGCGCAGGACCTCCGATTGGATACGCAGTATTTT.

The chain has TRBV6-1 and TRBJ2-6; D unclear. This CDR3 region has 14 residues. Germline-derived CDR1 and CDR2 are MNHNS and SASEGT. V lost 8 bases and J lost 4, with 12 bases in between. The CDR3: CASQILGGANVLTF. The CDR3 nucleotides read TGTGCCAGCCAGATCCTTGGAGGGGCCAACGTCCTGACTTTC.

This chain joins TRBV10-3 and TRBJ2-2; 8 nucleotides match TRBD2. With V trimmed by 2 bases and J by 3 bases, 2 bases remained unmatched. The germline V gene has CDR1 ENHRY and CDR2 SYGVKD. The CDR3 extends over 15 amino acids. The CDR3 loop reads CAISENGGDTGELFF. CDR3 in DNA: TGTGCCATCAGTGAGAACGGGGGGGACACCGGGGAGCTGTTTTTT.

The genes are TRBV28 and TRBJ1-5, with D perhaps matching TRBD1 (5 bases). Looked up from germline, CDR1 is MDHEN and CDR2 is SYDVKM. The CDR3 runs 15 residues. V was cut by 7 bases and J by 4 bases, with 17 bases left in between. CDR3 sequence (DNA): TGTGCCAGCAATAAGGGCGGGACGGATAATCAGCCCCAGCATTTT. Amino acids: CASNKGGTDNQPQHF.

In this sample, this clone turned up a few times. The V call is TRBV19, the J call TRBJ1-6, with D perhaps TRBD1 (5 bases). Germline CDR1 is LNHDA and CDR2 is SQIVND (reference sequence). V was pared by 5 bases and J by 10 bases, with 15 bases between. This CDR3 region has 14 residues. The CDR3 sequence is CASSWSGGGSPLHF. CDR3 sequence (DNA): TGTGCCAGTAGTTGGTCCGGGGGTGGATCACCCCTCCACTTT. The full variable domain, in which reference TRBV19 and TRBJ1-6 provide the parts outside the CDR3, is DGGITQSPKYLFRKEGQNVTLSCEQNLNHDAMYWYRQDPGQGLRLIYYSQIVNDFQKGDIAEGYSVSREKKESFPLTVTSAQKNPTAFYLCASSWSGGGSPLHFGNGTRLTVT.

V and J are TRBV23-1 and TRBJ2-7, with 7 bases lining up with TRBD1. TRBV23-1 is an ORF for which the function is uncertain. This CDR3 spans 15 amino acids. V shed 1 base, J shed 2 bases, and the junction held 5 bases outside the gene matches. The CDR3 region has the DNA TGCGCCAGCAGTCAATACGACAGGGCCACCTACGAGCAGTACTTC. Its translation: CASSQYDRATYEQYF.

This clone was counted once. It is likely a read error, because the conserved phenylalanine at the end of the CDR3 is missing. The J gene is TRBJ1-6, the V gene TRBV6-5; the D is unclear. Germline CDR1 and CDR2: MNHEY and SVGAGI. Trimming stripped 2 bases from V and 6 bases from J, with 5 bases between. This CDR3 has 13 residues. The CDR3 DNA reads as TGTGCCAGCAGTTACGGGAGTAATTCACCCCTCCACCTT. Protein sequence: CASSYGSNSPLHL.

The chain uses TRBV6-1 and TRBJ2-7, with D uncertain. CDR1 is MNHNS, CDR2 SASEGT, per germline. Deletions cut 11 bases from V and 0 bases from J, with 14 bases between. This CDR3 has 13 residues. CDR3 protein: CALGGWSSYEQYF. In DNA, the CDR3 is TGTGCCCTTGGTGGGTGGAGCTCCTACGAGCAGTACTTC.

The chain couples TRBV7-8 to TRBJ1-2, with no clear D. From germline, CDR1 is SGHVS and CDR2 FQNEAQ. The CDR3 runs 12 residues. Trimming took 4 bases from V and 5 from J, leaving 8 bases between them. The CDR3 spells CASSSQLYGYTF. The CDR3 bases are TGTGCCAGCAGCTCACAACTGTATGGCTACACCTTC. Supplemented by reference TRBV7-8 and TRBJ1-2, the full variable domain reads GAGVSQSPRYKVAKRGQDVALRCDPISGHVSLFWYQQALGQGPEFLTYFQNEAQLDKSGLPSDRFFAERPEGSVSTLKIQRTQQEDSAVYLCASSSQLYGYTFGSGTRLTVV.